This TCR beta chain stems from a study of blood T cell repertoires in COVID-19. Sequenced by immunoSEQ multiplex PCR; TCRdb stores in-frame clones only, minus some. The sample lists roughly 60,000 clones, approximately 83% seen once, with roughly a tenth in the top ten. The CDR3 has 13 amino acids. Germline V gene lookup returns CDR1 SGHNT and CDR2 YYREEE (reference sequence). With 1 base removed from V and 2 bases from J, the gap between germline ends came to 7 bases. The clonotype comes from a man over 45 with COVID-19, enrolled during active disease. The chain joins TRBV5-4 to TRBJ2-7; possibly TRBD1 for D (6 bases). The specimen was peripheral blood. The CDR3 protein is CASSLTGTYEQYF. CDR3 DNA sequence: TGTGCCAGCAGCTTGACAGGGACCTACGAGCAGTACTTC. Combining the CDR3 with reference TRBV5-4 and TRBJ2-7 gives the whole variable domain ETGVTQSPTHLIKTRGQQVTLRCSSQSGHNTVSWYQQALGQGPQFIFQYYREEENGRGNFPPRFSGLQFPNYSSELNVNALELDDSALYLCASSLTGTYEQYFGPGTRLTVT.